The sequence of this T cell receptor (beta chain) was determined in a study of blood T cell repertoires in COVID-19. TCRdb keeps only in-frame clones here, not all; method: immunoSEQ multiplex PCR. Among some 300,000 clones, around 87% were seen once, and the ten largest hold 1% to 1.5%. The ends lost 1 base at V and 8 bases at J; junction bases unmatched: 3. Germline loops: CDR1 LGHDT, CDR2 YNNKEL (reference sequence). The CDR3 loop spans 14 amino acids. The source is an older man with acute or convalescent COVID-19. The chain has TRBV3-1 (or the pseudogene TRBV3-2) and TRBJ2-4; 9 nucleotides match TRBD1. Material: peripheral blood. The CDR3 region is CASSQGTGGDIQYF. CDR3 nucleotide sequence: TGTGCCAGCAGCCAAGGAACAGGGGGCGACATTCAGTACTTC.